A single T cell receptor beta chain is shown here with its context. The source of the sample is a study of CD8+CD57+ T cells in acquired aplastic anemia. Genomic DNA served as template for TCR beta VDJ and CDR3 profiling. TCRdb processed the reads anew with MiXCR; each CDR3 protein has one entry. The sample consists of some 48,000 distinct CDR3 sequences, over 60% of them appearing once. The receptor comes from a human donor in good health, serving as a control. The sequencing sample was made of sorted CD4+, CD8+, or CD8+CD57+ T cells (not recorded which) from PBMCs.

The CDR3 sequence: CAISEKGNVRGTEAFF. The CDR3 DNA reads as TGTGCCATCAGTGAGAAGGGGAATGTACGAGGCACTGAAGCTTTCTTT. This chain links TRBV10-3 with TRBJ1-1; D perhaps matches TRBD1 (5 bases). Germline loops: CDR1 ENHRY, CDR2 SYGVKD. V was shortened by 2 bases and J by 4 bases, with 17 bases between the two germline ends. CDR3 length: 16 residues.